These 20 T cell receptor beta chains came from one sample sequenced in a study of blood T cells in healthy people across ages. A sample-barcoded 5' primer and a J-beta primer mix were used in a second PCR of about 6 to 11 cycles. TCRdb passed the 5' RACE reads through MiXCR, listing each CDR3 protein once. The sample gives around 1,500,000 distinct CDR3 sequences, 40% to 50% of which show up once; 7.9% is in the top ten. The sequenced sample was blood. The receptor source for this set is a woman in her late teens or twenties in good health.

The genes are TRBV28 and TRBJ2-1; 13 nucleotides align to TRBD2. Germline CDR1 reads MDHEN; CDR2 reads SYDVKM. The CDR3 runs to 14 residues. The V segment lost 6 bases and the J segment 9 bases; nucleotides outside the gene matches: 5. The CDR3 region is CASRLAGGRGEQFF. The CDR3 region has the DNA TGTGCCAGCAGACTAGCGGGGGGGCGCGGTGAGCAGTTCTTC.

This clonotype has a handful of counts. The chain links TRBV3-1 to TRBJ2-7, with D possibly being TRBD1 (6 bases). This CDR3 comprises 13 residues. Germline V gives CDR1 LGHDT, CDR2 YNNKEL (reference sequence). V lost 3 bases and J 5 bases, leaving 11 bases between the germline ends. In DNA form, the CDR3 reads TGTGCCAGCAGCCAGCTGACAGGAAACGAGCAGTACTTC. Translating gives CASSQLTGNEQYF.

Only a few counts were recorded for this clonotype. The chain's CDR3 is CASSFSPTSTDTQYF. CDR3 nucleotides: TGTGCCAGCAGCTTTTCCCCGACTAGCACAGATACGCAGTATTTT. J is TRBJ2-3 and V is TRBV11-2, with unresolved D. CDR1 and CDR2 from the germline V gene are SGHAT and FQNNGV. The V end was cut by 3 bases, the J end by 0 bases, with 10 bases between. The CDR3 runs 15 residues.

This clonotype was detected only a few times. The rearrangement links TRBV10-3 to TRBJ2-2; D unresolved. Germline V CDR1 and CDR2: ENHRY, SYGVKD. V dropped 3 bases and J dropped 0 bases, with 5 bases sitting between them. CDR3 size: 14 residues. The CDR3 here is CAISEVPNTGELFF. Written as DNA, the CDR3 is TGTGCCATCAGTGAAGTTCCGAACACCGGGGAGCTGTTTTTT.

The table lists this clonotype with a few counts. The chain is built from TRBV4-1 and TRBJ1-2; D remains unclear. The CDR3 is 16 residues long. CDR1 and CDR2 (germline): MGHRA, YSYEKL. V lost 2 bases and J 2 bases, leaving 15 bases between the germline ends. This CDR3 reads CASSQTKGGSNYGYTF. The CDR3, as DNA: TGCGCCAGCAGCCAAACTAAGGGAGGGTCAAACTATGGCTACACCTTC.

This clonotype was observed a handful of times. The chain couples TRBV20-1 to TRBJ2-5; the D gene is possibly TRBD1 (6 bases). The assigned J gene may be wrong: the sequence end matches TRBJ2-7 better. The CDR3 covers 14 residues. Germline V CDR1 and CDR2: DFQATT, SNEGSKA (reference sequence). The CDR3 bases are TGCAGTGCTTTAAACCGCCGGGACAAGAACGAGCAGTACTTC. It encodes CSALNRRDKNEQYF.

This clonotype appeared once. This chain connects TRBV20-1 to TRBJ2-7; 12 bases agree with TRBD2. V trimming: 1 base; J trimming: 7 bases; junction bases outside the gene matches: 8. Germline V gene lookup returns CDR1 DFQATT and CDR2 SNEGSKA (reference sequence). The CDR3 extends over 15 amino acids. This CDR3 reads CSARVASGRDNEQYF. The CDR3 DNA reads TGCAGTGCTAGAGTGGCTAGCGGGAGGGACAATGAGCAGTACTTC.

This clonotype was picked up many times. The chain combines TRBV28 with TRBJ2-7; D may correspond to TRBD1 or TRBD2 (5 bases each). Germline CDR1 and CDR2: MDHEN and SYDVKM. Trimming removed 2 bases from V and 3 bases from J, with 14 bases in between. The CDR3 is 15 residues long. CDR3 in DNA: TGTGCCAGCAGTTTAGGCCGGGACGGCCGCTACGAGCAGTACTTC. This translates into CASSLGRDGRYEQYF.

CDR3 sequence: CASIDLLPGLAGDEQFF. In DNA, the CDR3 is TGTGCCAGCATCGATCTCTTGCCGGGACTAGCGGGAGATGAGCAGTTCTTC. The chain has TRBV2 and TRBJ2-1, with 14 bases aligning to TRBD2. V was clipped by 7 bases and J by 8 bases; unmatched bases: 13. The CDR3 totals 17 residues. Per the germline V gene, CDR1 is SNHLY and CDR2 is FYNNEI.

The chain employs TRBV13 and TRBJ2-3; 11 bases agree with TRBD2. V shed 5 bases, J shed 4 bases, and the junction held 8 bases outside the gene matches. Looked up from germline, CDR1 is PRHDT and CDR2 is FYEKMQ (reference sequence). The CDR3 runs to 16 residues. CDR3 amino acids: CASSPYLAGGADTQYF. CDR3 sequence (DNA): TGTGCCAGCAGCCCTTATCTAGCGGGAGGCGCAGATACGCAGTATTTT.

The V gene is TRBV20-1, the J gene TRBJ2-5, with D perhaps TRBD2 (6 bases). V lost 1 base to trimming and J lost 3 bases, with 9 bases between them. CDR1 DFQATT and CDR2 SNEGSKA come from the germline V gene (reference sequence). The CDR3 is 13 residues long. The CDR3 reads CSARGREEETQYF. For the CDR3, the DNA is TGCAGTGCTAGAGGCAGGGAGGAAGAGACCCAGTACTTC.

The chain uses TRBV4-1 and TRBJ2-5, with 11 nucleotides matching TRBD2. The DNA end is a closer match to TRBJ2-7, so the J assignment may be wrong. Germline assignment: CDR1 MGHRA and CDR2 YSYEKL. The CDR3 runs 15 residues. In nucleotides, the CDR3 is TGCGCCAGCAGCCAATTCACTAGCGGGAGTACCGAGCAGTACTTC. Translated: CASSQFTSGSTEQYF.

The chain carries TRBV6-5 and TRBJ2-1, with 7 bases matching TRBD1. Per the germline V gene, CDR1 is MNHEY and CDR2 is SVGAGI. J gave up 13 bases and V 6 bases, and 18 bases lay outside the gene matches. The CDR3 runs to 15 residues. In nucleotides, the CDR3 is TGTGCCAGCAGCAGCCGGGACAGCTATCAAGAGACCCAGTTCTTC. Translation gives CASSSRDSYQETQFF.

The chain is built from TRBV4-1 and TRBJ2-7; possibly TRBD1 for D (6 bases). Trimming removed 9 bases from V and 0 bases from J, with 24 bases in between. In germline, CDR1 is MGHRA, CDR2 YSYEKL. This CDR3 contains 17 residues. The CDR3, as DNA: TGCGCCAGTTCCAAGGACCCTAGGGGGACAATCTCCTACGAGCAGTACTTC. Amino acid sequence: CASSKDPRGTISYEQYF.

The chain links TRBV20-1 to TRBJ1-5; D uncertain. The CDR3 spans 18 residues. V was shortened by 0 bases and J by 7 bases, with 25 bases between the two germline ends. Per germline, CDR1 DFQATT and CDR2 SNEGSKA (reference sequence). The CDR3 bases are TGCAGTGCTAGAGAAGCTATTGTCGGGAGGAAGGTTAGACAGCCCCAGCATTTT. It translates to CSAREAIVGRKVRQPQHF.

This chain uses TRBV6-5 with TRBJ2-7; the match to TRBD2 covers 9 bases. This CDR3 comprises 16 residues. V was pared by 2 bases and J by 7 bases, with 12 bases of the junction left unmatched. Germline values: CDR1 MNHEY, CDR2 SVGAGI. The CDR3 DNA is TGTGCCAGCAGTTACACTCGGGTAGCGGGGGAGGGTGAGCAGTACTTC. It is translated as CASSYTRVAGEGEQYF.

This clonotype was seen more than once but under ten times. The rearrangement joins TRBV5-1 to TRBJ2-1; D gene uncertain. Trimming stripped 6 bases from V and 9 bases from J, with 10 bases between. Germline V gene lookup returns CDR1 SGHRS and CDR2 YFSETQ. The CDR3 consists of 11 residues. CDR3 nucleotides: TGCGCCAGCATCGGGTCTGCTGAGCAGTTCTTC. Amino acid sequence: CASIGSAEQFF.

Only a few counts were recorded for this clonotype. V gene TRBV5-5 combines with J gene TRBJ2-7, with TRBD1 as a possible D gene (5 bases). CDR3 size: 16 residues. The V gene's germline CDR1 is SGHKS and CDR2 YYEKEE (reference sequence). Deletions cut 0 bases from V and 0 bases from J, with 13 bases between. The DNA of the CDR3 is TGTGCCAGCAGCTTGGCCAGGACACGAGTCTCCTACGAGCAGTACTTC. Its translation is CASSLARTRVSYEQYF.

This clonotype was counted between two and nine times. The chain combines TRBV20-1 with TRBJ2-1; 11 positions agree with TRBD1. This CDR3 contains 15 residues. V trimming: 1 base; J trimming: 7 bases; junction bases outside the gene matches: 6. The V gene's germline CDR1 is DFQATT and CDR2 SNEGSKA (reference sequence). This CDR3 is CSARGWTGGLNEQFF. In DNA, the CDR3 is TGCAGTGCTAGAGGGTGGACAGGGGGCTTAAATGAGCAGTTCTTC.

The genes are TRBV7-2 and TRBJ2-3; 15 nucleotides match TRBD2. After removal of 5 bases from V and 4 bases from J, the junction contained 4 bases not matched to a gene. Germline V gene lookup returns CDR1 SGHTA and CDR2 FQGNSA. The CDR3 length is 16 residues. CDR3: CASSHRTSGRADTQYF. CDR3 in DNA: TGTGCCAGCAGCCATCGGACTAGCGGGAGGGCAGATACGCAGTATTTT.